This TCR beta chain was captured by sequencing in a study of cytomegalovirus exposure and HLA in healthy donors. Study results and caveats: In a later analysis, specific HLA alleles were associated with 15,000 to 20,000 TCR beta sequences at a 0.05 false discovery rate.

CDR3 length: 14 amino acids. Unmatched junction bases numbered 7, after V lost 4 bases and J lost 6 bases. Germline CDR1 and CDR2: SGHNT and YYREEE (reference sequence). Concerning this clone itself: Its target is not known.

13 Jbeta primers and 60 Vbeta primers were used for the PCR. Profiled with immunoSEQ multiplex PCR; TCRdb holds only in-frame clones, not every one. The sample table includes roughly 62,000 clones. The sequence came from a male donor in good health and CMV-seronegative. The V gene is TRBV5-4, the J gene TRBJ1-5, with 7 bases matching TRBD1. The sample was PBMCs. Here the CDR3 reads CASSIRQGAQPQHF. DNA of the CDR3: TGTGCCAGCAGCATTCGACAGGGAGCTCAGCCCCAGCATTTT.